This T cell receptor (beta chain) was found in a study of cytomegalovirus exposure and HLA in healthy donors. The repertoire was sequenced with immunoSEQ multiplex PCR; TCRdb's copy has only in-frame clones and lacks some. This table has fewer than 120,000 clones, about nine tenths appearing once. Per germline, CDR1 MGHRA and CDR2 YSYEKL. This CDR3 has 17 residues. The V gene end was trimmed by 0 bases and the J gene end by 3 bases; junction bases not matched to a gene: 5. The chain couples TRBV4-1 to TRBJ2-1, with TRBD2 identical over 10 bases. This TCR was recovered from a woman younger than 35 in good health and CMV-seronegative. The specimen was PBMCs. CDR3 nucleotide sequence: TGCGCCAGCAGCCAAGATAGAACTAGCGGGAACTACAATGAGCAGTTCTTC. Protein: CASSQDRTSGNYNEQFF.